Reported below is one TCR beta chain. This sample is drawn from a study of blood T cell repertoires in COVID-19. For the study at large: COVID-19 samples collected from the United States, Italy and Spain covered acute and convalescent phases. From T cells, B-cell-depleted T cells, or PBMCs came the material, which was cDNA or gDNA.

In the authors' methods: Amplification of reference gene primers was used by the study to estimate nucleated cell counts. Repertoires were generated with immunoSEQ multiplex PCR, while TCRdb's copy carries only in-frame clones and drops some. V, J and clone size derive from that table, while D and trimming were established from the DNA sequence. The profile shows around 170,000 clones, 86% of them singletons. This CDR3 has 13 residues. With V trimmed by 5 bases and J by 5 bases, 4 bases remained unmatched. Germline-derived CDR1 and CDR2 are SEHNR and FQNEAQ (reference sequence). This sequence joins TRBV7-9 and TRBJ2-7; 9 nucleotides line up with TRBD1. This receptor was taken from a man in his fifties or sixties with active or convalescent COVID-19. Material: peripheral blood. The CDR3 DNA reads as TGTGCCAGCAGCCAGAGACAGGGGGACGAGCAGTACTTC. Its translation is CASSQRQGDEQYF.